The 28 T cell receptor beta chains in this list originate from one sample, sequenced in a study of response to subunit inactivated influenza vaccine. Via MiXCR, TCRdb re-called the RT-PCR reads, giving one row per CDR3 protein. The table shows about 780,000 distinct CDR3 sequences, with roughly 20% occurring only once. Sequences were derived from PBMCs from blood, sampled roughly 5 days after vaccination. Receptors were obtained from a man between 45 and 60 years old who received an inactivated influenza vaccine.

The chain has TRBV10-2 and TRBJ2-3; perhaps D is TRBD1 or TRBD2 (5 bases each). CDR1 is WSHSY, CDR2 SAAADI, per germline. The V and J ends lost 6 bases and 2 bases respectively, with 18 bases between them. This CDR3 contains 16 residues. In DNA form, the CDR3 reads TGCGCCAGCAGGAGGGATCAGGGATTTTACACAGATACGCAGTATTTT. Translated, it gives CASRRDQGFYTDTQYF.

CDR3 protein: CASSERGRGGNEQFF. Written as DNA, the CDR3 is TGTGCCAGCAGTGAACGGGGCAGGGGAGGGAATGAGCAGTTCTTC. This chain links TRBV25-1 with TRBJ2-1; weak D call: TRBD2 (7 bases). There are 15 residues in the CDR3. Trimming removed 2 bases at V and 7 bases at J, with 15 bases between. Germline-derived CDR1 and CDR2 are MGHDK and SYGVNS.

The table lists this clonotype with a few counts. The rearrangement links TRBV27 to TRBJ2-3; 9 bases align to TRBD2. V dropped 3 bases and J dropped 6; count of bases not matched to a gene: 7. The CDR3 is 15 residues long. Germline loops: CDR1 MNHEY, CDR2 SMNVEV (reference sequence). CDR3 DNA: TGTGCCAGCAGTTTTTCGACTAGCGGATTTGATACGCAGTATTTT. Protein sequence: CASSFSTSGFDTQYF.

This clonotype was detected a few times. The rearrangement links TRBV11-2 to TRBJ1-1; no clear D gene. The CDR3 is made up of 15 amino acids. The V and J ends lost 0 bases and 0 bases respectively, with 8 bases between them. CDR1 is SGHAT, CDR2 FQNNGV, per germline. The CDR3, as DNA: TGTGCCAGCAGCTTAGAGGGGTACATGAACACTGAAGCTTTCTTT. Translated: CASSLEGYMNTEAFF.

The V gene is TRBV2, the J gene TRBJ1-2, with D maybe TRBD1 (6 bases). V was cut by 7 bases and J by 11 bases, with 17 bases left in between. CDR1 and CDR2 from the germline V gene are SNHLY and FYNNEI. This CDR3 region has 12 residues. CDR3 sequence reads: CASIWAGGHYTF. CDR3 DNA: TGTGCCAGCATCTGGGCGGGGGGGCATTACACCTTC.

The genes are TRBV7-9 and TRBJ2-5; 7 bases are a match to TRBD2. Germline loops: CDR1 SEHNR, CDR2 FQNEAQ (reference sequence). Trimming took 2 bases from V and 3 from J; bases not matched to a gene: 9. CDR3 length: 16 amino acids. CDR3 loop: CASSLIGPSGEETQYF. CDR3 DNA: TGTGCCAGCAGCTTAATCGGACCTAGCGGTGAAGAGACCCAGTACTTC.

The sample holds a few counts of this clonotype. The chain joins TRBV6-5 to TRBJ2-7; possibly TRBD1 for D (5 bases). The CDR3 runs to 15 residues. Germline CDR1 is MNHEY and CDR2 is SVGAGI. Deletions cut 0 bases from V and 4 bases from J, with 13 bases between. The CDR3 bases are TGTGCCAGCAGTTACTCGAAGCAGGGTGGGTACGAGCAGTACTTC. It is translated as CASSYSKQGGYEQYF.

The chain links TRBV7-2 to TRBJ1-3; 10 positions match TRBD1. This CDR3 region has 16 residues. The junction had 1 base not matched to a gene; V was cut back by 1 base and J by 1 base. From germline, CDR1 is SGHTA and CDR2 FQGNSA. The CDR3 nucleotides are TGTGCCAGCAGCTTAGGACAGGGGGCATCTGGAAACACCATATATTTT. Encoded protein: CASSLGQGASGNTIYF. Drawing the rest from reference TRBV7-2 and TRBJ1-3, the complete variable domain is GAGVSQSPSNKVTEKGKDVELRCDPISGHTALYWYRQSLGQGLEFLIYFQGNSAPDKSGLPSDRFSAERTGGSVSTLTIQRTQQEDSAVYLCASSLGQGASGNTIYFGEGSWLTVV.

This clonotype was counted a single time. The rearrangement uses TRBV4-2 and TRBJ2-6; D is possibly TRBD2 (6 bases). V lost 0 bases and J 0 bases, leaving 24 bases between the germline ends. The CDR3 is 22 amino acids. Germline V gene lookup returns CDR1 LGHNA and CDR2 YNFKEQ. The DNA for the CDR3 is TGTGCCAGCAGCCAAGAAGCGGGCAAGGGACGGCCTCTGAGCTCTGGGGCCAACGTCCTGACTTTC. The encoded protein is CASSQEAGKGRPLSSGANVLTF.

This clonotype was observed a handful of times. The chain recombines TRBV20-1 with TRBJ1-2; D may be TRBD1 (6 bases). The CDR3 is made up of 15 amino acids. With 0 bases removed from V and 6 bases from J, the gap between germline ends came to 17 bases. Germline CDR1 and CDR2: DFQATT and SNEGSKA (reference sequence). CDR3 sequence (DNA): TGCAGTGCTAGAGATAGGTCCCAGGGGATGCATGGCTACACCTTC. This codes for CSARDRSQGMHGYTF.

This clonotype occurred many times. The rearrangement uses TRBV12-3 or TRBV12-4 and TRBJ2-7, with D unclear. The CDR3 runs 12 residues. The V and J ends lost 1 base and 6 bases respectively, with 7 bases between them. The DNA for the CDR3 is TGTGCCAGCAGTTTAGGACCTCTCGAGCAGTACTTC. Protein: CASSLGPLEQYF.

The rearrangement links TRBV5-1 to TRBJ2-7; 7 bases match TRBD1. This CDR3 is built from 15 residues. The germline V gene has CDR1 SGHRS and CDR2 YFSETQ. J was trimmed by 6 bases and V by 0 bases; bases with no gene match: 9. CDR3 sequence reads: CASSLESTGMREQYF. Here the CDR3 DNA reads TGCGCCAGCAGCTTGGAATCGACAGGGATGCGCGAGCAGTACTTC.

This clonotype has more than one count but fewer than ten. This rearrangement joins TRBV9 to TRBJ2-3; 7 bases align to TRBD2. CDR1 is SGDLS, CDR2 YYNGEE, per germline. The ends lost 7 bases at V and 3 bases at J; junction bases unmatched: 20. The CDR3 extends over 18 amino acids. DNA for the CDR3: TGTGCCAGCTCCGCCTGGGCGGGAGTAACCTTTATGACAGATACGCAGTATTTT. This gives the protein CASSAWAGVTFMTDTQYF.

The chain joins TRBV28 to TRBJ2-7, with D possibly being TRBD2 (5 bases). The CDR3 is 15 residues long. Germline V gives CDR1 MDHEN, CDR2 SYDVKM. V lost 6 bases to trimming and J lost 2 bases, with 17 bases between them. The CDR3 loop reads CASRREPGRAYEQYF. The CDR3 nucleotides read TGTGCCAGCAGACGGGAACCCGGTCGGGCCTACGAGCAGTACTTC. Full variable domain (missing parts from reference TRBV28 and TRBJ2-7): DVKVTQSSRYLVKRTGEKVFLECVQDMDHENMFWYRQDPGLGLRLIYFSYDVKMKEKGDIPEGYSVSREKKERFSLILESASTNQTSMYLCASRREPGRAYEQYFGPGTRLTVT.

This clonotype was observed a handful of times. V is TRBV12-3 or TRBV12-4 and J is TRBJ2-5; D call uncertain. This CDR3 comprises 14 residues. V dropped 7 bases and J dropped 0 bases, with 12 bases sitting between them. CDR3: CASTRSINQETQYF. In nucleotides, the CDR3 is TGTGCCAGCACGCGTTCCATCAACCAAGAGACCCAGTACTTC.

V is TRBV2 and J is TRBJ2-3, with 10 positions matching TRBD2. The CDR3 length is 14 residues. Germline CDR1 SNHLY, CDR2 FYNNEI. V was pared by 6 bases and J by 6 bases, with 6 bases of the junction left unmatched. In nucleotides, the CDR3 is TGTGCCAGCAGAACTAGCGGGAATGCGGATACGCAGTATTTT. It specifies CASRTSGNADTQYF. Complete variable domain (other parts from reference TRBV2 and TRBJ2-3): EPEVTQTPSHQVTQMGQEVILRCVPISNHLYFYWYRQILGQKVEFLVSFYNNEISEKSEIFDDQFSVERPDGSNFTLKIRSTKLEDSAMYFCASRTSGNADTQYFGPGTRLTVL.

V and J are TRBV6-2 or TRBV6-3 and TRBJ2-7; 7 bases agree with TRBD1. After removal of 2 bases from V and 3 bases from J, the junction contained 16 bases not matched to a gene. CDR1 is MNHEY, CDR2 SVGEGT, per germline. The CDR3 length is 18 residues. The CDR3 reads CASSYTNQRQGLNYEQYF. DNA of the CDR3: TGTGCCAGCAGTTACACCAACCAGAGACAGGGCCTTAACTACGAGCAGTACTTC.

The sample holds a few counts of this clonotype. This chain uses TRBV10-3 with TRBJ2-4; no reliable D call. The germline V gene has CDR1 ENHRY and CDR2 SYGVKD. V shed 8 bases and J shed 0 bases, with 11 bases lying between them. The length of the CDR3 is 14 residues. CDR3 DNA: TGTGCCATCGGAGATAGTCTAGCCAAAAACATTCAGTACTTC. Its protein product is CAIGDSLAKNIQYF.

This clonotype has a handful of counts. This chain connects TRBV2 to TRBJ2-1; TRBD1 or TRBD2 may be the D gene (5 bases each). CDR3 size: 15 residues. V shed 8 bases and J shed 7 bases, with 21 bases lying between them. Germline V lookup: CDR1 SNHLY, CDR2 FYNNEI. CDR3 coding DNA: TGTGCCAGCGCCATCCGGGGCGAGATTGGTAATGAGCAGTTCTTC. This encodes CASAIRGEIGNEQFF.

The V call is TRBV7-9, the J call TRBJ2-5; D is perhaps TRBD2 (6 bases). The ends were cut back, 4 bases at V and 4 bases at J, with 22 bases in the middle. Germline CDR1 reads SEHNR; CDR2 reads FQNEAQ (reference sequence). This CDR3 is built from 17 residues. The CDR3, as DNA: TGTGCCAGCAGCTCGAGGCAGTTGGGGAGGCTAGTAGAGACCCAGTACTTC. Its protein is CASSSRQLGRLVETQYF.

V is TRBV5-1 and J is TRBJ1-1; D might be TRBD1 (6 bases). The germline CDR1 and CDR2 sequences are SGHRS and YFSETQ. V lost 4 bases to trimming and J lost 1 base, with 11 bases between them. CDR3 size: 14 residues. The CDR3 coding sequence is TGCGCCAGCAGCAACGGACAGAGGAACACTGAAGCTTTCTTT. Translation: CASSNGQRNTEAFF.

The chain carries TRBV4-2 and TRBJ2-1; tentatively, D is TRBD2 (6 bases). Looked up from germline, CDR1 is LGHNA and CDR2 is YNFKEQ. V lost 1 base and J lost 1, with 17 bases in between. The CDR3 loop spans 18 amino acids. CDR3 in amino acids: CASSQAGGRGRSYNEQFF. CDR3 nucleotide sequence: TGTGCCAGCAGCCAAGCAGGAGGGCGCGGTCGATCCTACAATGAGCAGTTCTTC.

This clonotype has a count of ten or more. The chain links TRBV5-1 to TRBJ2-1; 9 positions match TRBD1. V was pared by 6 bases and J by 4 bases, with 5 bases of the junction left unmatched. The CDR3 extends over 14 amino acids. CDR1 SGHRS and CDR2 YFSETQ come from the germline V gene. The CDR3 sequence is CASTSGQGYNEQFF. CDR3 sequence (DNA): TGCGCCAGCACGTCGGGACAGGGTTACAATGAGCAGTTCTTC.

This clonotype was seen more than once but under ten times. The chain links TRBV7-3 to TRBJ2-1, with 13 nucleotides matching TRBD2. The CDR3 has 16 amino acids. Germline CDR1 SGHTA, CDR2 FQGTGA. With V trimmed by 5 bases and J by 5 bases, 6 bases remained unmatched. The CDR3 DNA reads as TGTGCCAGCAGCACCACTAGCGGGAGGGCCAACAATGAGCAGTTCTTC. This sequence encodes CASSTTSGRANNEQFF.

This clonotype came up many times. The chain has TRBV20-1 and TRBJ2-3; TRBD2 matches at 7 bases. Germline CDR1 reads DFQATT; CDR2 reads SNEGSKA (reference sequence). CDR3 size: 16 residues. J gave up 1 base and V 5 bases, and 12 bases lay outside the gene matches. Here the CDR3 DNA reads TGCAGTGCTTTGCCTCTAACTAGCGCGGGCACAGATACGCAGTATTTT. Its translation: CSALPLTSAGTDTQYF.

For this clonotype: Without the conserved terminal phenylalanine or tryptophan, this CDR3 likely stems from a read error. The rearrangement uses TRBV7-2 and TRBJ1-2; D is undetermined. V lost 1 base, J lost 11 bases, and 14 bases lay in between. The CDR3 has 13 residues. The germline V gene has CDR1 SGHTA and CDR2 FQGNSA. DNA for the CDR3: TGTGCCAGCAGCTTAGGGTGCGAAACTGTGTACACCATC. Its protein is CASSLGCETVYTI.

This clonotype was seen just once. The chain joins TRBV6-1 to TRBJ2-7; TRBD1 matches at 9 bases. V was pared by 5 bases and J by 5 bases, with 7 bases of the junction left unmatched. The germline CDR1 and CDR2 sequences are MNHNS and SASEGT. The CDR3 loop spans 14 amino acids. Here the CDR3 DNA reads TGTGCCAGCAGTCAGTACAGGGGGCTTGACGAGCAGTACTTC. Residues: CASSQYRGLDEQYF.

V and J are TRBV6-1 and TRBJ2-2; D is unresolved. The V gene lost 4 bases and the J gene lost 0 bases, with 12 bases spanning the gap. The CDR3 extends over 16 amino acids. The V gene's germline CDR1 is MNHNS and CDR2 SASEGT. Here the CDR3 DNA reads TGTGCCAGCAGTGTCTTAACGTTCGCGAACACCGGGGAGCTGTTTTTT. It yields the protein CASSVLTFANTGELFF.